Below, one TCR beta chain is given with its context. From germline, CDR1 is LGHNA and CDR2 YNFKEQ. This CDR3 is built from 14 residues. Trimming left V 0 bases short and J 6 bases short, with 12 bases between. The data originate from a study of long-term antiretroviral therapy in people with HIV. Sequencing relied on immunoSEQ assay v3.0, run at survey level. Data came from immunoSEQ multiplex PCR; TCRdb stores just in-frame clones and leaves some out. The sample records more than 20,000 clones, 82% being singletons. The rearrangement joins TRBV4-2 to TRBJ2-7; D is uncertain. This TCR came from a man aged 18 to 30 with HIV. Sequenced material: unsorted PBMCs, taken 0.5 years after starting antiretroviral therapy. Here the CDR3 reads CASSQDRGAGEQYF. The CDR3 nucleotides read TGTGCCAGCAGCCAAGATCGTGGCGCAGGCGAGCAGTACTTC.